The rows below give T cell receptor beta chains drawn from one sample of a study of OX40 agonist ivuxolimab in advanced cancers. Some clones are missing from TCRdb's copy, which holds only in-frame ones; the method was immunoSEQ multiplex PCR. The sample has about 73,000 clones, 86% seen once. The material sequenced was CD4+ or CD8+ T cells sorted from blood, taken in a trial of the OX40 agonist ivuxolimab. The origin of the receptors is an adult with an advanced solid tumor such as melanoma, head and neck, liver or kidney cancer. The CDR3 runs from the conserved cysteine through the conserved F or W. D genes are given only for firm matches. Rows may omit the clone size; those that give it use once, few, many or a size class.

abundance,len,v_gene,d_gene,j_gene,CDR3nt,CDR3aa
.,15,TRBV5-1,TRBD1,TRBJ2-7,TGCGCCAGCAGCTCCCCTGGACAGGGCGGGCGTAAGCAGTACTTC,CASSSPGQGGRKQYF
.,15,TRBV28,.,TRBJ2-7,TGTGCCAGACATAGGGGCGGGGTGAACTCCTACGAGCAGTACTTC,CARHRGGVNSYEQYF
.,12,TRBV5-6,.,TRBJ1-5,TGTGCCAGCAGCTCGGGCAATCAGCCCCAGCATTTT,CASSSGNQPQHF
few,13,TRBV19,.,TRBJ1-5,TGTGCCAGCCAGACAGGAATAAATCAGCCCCAGCATTTT,CASQTGINQPQHF
.,15,TRBV7-2,.,TRBJ2-2,TGTGCCAGCAGCTTTAGCGGTGCAAACACCGGGGAGCTGTTTTTT,CASSFSGANTGELFF
.,15,TRBV28,TRBD2,TRBJ2-1,TGTGCCAGTAATATAGCGGGAGGGCGCTACAATGAGCAGTTCTTC,CASNIAGGRYNEQFF
.,11,TRBV28,.,TRBJ1-1,TGTGCCACCAAACAACAGGCCGGTGCTTTCTTT,CATKQQAGAFF
once,16,TRBV2,TRBD2,TRBJ2-1,TGTGCCAGCAGTGAAGGTCACCGAGCGGGAGGCAATGAGCAGTTCTTC,CASSEGHRAGGNEQFF
.,16,TRBV30,.,TRBJ2-4,TGTGCCTGGACCGGGCAGGCAGCTATAGCCAAAAACATTCAGTACTTC,CAWTGQAAIAKNIQYF
.,13,TRBV11-3,.,TRBJ1-1,TGTGCCAGCAGCTTCCAGGAGAACACTGAAGCTTTCTTT,CASSFQENTEAFF
few,14,TRBV7-9,TRBD1,TRBJ2-7,TGTGCCAGCACCTTACAGGGGGGCACCTACGAGCAGTACTTC,CASTLQGGTYEQYF
.,16,TRBV5-1,.,TRBJ2-2,TGCGCCAGCGCCACCCAGGCAGGGCCCTACACCGGGGAGCTGTTTTTT,CASATQAGPYTGELFF
.,14,TRBV5-4,TRBD1,TRBJ1-6,TGTGCCAGCAGCTTAGGACAGGGGAATTCACCCCTCCACTTT,CASSLGQGNSPLHF
.,12,TRBV6-1,.,TRBJ1-1,TGTGCCAGCCTGGTTCTTAACACTGAAGCTTTCTTT,CASLVLNTEAFF
.,15,TRBV7-3,TRBD2,TRBJ2-1,TGTGCCAGCAGCTTATCCAGCGGGATAAGTAATGAGCAGTTCTTC,CASSLSSGISNEQFF
.,18,TRBV15,.,TRBJ1-5,TGTGCCACCAGCAGAGATCAAGGGGGATTAGGGAGCAATCAGCCCCAGCATTTT,CATSRDQGGLGSNQPQHF
.,15,TRBV6-5,TRBD1,TRBJ1-5,TGTGCCAGCAGCCCCGGGGACAGGCTGAATCAGCCCCAGCATTTT,CASSPGDRLNQPQHF
.,15,TRBV28,.,TRBJ2-4,TGTGCCAGCAGAACGGACTCACTAGCCAAAAACATTCAGTACTTC,CASRTDSLAKNIQYF
few,18,TRBV28,TRBD1,TRBJ2-4,TGTGCCAGCACCTCGGTGGGACAGGCAAATCCAGCCAAAAACATTCAGTACTTC,CASTSVGQANPAKNIQYF
.,11,TRBV6-1,.,TRBJ2-7,TGTGCCAGCAGTGAACTGGGCGAGCAGTACTTC,CASSELGEQYF
.,14,TRBV5-1,TRBD1,TRBJ1-5,TGCGCCAGCAGCTCCACAGGGGGCAATCAGCCCCAGCATTTT,CASSSTGGNQPQHF
.,14,TRBV14,.,TRBJ1-2,TGTGCCAGCAGCCACAACAGTTTTGACTATGGCTACACCTTC,CASSHNSFDYGYTF
once,16,TRBV28,TRBD1,TRBJ1-5,TGTGCCAGCACCGAGTTCCAGGGGGCGCAGAATCAGCCCCAGCATTTT,CASTEFQGAQNQPQHF
once,14,TRBV6-6,.,TRBJ2-5,TGTGCCAGCAGACAGGTACTCGTCTCGGAGACCCAGTACTTC,CASRQVLVSETQYF
.,14,TRBV5-1,.,TRBJ2-3,TGCGCCAGCAGCTTGCGGGGAAGTACAGATACGCAGTATTTT,CASSLRGSTDTQYF
.,16,TRBV6-5,.,TRBJ1-3,TGTGCCAGCAGTTACGGACAGACTAGCTCTGGAAACACCATATATTTT,CASSYGQTSSGNTIYF